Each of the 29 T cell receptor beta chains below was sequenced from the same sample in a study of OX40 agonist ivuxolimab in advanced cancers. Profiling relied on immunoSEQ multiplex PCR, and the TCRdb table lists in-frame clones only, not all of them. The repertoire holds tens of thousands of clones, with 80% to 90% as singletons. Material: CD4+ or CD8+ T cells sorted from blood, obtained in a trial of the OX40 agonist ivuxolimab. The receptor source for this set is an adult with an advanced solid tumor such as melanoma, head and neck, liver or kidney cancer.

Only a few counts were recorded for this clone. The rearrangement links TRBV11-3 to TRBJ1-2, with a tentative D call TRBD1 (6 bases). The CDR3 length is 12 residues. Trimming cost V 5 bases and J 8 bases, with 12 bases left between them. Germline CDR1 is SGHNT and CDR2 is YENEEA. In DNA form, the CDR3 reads TGTGCCAGCAGCCTTGGACAGATAGGCTACACCTTC. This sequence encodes CASSLGQIGYTF.

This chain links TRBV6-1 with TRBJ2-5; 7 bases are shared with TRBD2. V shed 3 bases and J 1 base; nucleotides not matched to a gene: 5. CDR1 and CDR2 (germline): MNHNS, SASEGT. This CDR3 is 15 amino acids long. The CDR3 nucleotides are TGTGCCAGCAGTGATTCGGCTAGCGGCCAAGAGACCCAGTACTTC. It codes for CASSDSASGQETQYF.

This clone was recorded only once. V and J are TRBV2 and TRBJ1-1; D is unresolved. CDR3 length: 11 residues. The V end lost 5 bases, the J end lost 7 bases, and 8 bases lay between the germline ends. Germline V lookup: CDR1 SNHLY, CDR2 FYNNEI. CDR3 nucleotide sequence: TGTGCCAGCAGTTTGGAAATTGAAGCTTTCTTT. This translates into CASSLEIEAFF.

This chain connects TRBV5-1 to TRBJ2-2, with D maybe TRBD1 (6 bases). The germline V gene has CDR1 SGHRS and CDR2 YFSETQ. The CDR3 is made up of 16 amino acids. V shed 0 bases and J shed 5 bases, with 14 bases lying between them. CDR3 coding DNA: TGCGCCAGCAGCTTGGTAGGACAGTCGGGGACCGGGGAGCTGTTTTTT. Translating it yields CASSLVGQSGTGELFF. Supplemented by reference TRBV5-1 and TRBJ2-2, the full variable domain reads KAGVTQTPRYLIKTRGQQVTLSCSPISGHRSVSWYQQTPGQGLQFLFEYFSETQRNKGNFPGRFSGRQFSNSRSEMNVSTLELGDSALYLCASSLVGQSGTGELFFGEGSRLTVL.

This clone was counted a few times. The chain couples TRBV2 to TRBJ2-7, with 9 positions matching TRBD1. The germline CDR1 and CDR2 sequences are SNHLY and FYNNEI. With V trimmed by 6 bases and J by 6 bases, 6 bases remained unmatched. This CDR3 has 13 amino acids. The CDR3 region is CASRRTGEREQYF. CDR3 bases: TGTGCCAGCAGACGGACAGGGGAACGCGAGCAGTACTTC.

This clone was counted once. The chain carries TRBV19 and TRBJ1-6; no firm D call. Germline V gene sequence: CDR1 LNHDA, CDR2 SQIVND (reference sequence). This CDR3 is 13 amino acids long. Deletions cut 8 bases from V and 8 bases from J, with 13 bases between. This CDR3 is CASGNRLHSPLHF. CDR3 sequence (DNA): TGTGCCAGTGGAAATAGGCTACATTCACCCCTCCACTTT.

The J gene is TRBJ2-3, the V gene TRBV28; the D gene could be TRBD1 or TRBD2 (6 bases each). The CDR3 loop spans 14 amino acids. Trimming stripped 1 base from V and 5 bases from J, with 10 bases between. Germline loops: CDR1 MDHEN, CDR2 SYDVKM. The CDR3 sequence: CASSLYGGQDTQYF. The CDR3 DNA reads TGTGCCAGCAGTTTATATGGGGGGCAAGATACGCAGTATTTT. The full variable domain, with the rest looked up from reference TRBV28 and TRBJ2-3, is DVKVTQSSRYLVKRTGEKVFLECVQDMDHENMFWYRQDPGLGLRLIYFSYDVKMKEKGDIPEGYSVSREKKERFSLILESASTNQTSMYLCASSLYGGQDTQYFGPGTRLTVL.

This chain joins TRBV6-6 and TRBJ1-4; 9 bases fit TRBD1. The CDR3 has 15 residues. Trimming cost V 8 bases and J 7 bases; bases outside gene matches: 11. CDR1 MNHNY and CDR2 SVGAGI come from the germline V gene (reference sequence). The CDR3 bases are TGTGCCAGCTTAAACCGGGGACAGGGTATTGAAAAACTGTTTTTT. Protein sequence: CASLNRGQGIEKLFF.

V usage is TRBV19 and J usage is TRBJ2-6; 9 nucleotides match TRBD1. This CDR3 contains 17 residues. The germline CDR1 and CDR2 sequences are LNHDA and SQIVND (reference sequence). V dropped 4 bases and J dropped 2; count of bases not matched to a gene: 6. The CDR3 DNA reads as TGTGCCAGTAGTACTAGGACAGGGGAGGCTGGGGCCAACGTCCTGACTTTC. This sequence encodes CASSTRTGEAGANVLTF. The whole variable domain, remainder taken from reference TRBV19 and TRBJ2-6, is DGGITQSPKYLFRKEGQNVTLSCEQNLNHDAMYWYRQDPGQGLRLIYYSQIVNDFQKGDIAEGYSVSREKKESFPLTVTSAQKNPTAFYLCASSTRTGEAGANVLTFGAGSRLTVL.

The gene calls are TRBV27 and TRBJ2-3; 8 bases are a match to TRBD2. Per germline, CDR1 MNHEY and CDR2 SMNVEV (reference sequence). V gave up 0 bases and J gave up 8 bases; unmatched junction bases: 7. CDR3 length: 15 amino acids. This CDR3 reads CASSLSSGSRSTQYF. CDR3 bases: TGTGCCAGCAGTTTATCGAGCGGGAGCAGGAGTACGCAGTATTTT.

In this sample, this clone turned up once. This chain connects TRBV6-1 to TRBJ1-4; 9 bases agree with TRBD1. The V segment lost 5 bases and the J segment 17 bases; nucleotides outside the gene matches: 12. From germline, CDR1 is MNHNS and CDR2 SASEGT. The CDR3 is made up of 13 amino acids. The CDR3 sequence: CASSNSGTGKGFF. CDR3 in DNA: TGTGCCAGCAGTAACTCCGGGACAGGGAAGGGTTTTTTT.

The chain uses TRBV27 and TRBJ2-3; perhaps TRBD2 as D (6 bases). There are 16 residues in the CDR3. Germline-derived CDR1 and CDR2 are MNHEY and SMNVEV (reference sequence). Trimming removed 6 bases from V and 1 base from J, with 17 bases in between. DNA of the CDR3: TGTGCCAGCAGGTTGATGTGGGAGGTTCGCACAGATACGCAGTATTTT. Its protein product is CASRLMWEVRTDTQYF.

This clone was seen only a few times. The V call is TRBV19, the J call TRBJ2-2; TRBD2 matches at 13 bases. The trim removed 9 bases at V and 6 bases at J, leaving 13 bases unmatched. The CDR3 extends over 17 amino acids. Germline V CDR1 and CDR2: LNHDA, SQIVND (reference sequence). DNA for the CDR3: TGTGCCAGCGGGGGACTAGCGGGATTTCGAGACTCCGGGGAGCTGTTTTTT. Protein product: CASGGLAGFRDSGELFF.

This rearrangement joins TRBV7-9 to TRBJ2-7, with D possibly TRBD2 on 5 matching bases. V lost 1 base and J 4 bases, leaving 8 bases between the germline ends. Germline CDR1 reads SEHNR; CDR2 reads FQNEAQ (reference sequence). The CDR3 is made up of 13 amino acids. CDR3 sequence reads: CASSLERSYEQYF. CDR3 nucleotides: TGTGCCAGCAGCTTAGAGCGGTCTTACGAGCAGTACTTC.

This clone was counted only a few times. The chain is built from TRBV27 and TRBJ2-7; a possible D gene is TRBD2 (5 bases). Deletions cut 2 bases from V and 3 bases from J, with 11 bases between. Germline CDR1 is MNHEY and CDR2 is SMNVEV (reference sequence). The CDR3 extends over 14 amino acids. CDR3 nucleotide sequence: TGTGCCAGCAGTTTAGGCATTCGGGGCTACGAGCAGTACTTC. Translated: CASSLGIRGYEQYF.

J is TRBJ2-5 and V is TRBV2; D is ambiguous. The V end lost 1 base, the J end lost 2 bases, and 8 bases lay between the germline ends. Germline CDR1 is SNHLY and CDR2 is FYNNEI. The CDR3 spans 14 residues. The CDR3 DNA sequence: TGTGCCAGCAGTGAAGGCACAAGTCAAGAGACCCAGTACTTC. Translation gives CASSEGTSQETQYF. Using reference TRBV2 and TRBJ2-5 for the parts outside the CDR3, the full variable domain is EPEVTQTPSHQVTQMGQEVILRCVPISNHLYFYWYRQILGQKVEFLVSFYNNEISEKSEIFDDQFSVERPDGSNFTLKIRSTKLEDSAMYFCASSEGTSQETQYFGPGTRLLVL.

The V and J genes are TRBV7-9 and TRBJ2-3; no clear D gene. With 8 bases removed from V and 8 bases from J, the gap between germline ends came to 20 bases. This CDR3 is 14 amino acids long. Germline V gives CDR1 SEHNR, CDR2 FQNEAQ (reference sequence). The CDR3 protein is CASRNPTIGVTQYF. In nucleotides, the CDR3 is TGTGCCAGCCGAAACCCAACCATTGGTGTTACGCAGTATTTT. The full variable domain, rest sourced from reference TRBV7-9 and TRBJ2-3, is DTGVSQNPRHKITKRGQNVTFRCDPISEHNRLYWYRQTLGQGPEFLTYFQNEAQLEKSRLLSDRFSAERPKGSFSTLEIQRTEQGDSAMYLCASRNPTIGVTQYFGPGTRLTVL.

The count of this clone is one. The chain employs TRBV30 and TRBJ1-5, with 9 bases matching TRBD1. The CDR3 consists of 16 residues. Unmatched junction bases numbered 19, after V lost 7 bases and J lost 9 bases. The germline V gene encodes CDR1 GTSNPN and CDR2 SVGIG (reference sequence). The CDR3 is CAFTGGSTAGWAPQHF. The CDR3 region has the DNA TGTGCCTTTACAGGGGGCTCCACGGCCGGATGGGCGCCCCAGCATTTT.

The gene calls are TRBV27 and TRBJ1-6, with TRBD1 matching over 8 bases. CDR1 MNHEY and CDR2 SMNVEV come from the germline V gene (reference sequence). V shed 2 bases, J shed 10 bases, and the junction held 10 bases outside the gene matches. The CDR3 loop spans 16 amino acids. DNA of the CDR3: TGTGCCAGCAGTTTACTATGGACAGGGCAAGGATCACCCCTCCACTTT. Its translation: CASSLLWTGQGSPLHF.

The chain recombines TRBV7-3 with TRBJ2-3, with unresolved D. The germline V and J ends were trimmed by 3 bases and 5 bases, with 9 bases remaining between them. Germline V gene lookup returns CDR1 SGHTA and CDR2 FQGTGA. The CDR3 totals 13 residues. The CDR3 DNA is TGTGCCAGCAGCTTTGCAGCTGGAGATACGCAGTATTTT. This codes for CASSFAAGDTQYF.

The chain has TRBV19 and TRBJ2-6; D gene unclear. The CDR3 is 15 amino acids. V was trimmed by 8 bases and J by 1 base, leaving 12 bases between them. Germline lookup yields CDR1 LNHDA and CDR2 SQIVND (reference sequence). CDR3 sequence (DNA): TGTGCCAGTGCTTCCGGGCGGTCTGGGGCCAACGTCCTGACTTTC. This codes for CASASGRSGANVLTF.

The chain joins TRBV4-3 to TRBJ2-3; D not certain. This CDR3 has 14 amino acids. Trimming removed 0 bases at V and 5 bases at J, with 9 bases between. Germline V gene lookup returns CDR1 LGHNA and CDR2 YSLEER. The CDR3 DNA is TGCGCCAGCAGCCAAGAAGGGCCCGAAGATACGCAGTATTTT. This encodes CASSQEGPEDTQYF.

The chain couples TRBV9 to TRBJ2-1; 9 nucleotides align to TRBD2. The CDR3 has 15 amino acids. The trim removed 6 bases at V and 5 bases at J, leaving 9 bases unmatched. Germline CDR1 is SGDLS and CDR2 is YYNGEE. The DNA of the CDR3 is TGTGCCAGCACCCCCAGCGGGAGGTACAACAATGAGCAGTTCTTC. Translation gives CASTPSGRYNNEQFF.

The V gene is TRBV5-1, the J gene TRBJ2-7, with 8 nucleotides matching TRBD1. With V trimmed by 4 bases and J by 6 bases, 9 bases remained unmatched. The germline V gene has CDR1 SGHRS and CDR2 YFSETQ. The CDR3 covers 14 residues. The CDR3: CASSPPSDRVEQYF. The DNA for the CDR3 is TGCGCCAGCAGCCCACCATCGGACAGGGTCGAGCAGTACTTC.

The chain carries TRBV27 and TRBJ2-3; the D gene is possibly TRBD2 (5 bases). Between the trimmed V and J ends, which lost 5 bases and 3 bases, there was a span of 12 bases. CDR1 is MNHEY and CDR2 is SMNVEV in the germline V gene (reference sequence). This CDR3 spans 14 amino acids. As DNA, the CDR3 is TGTGCCAGCAGTCGGCTAGCTCGAACAGATACGCAGTATTTT. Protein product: CASSRLARTDTQYF.

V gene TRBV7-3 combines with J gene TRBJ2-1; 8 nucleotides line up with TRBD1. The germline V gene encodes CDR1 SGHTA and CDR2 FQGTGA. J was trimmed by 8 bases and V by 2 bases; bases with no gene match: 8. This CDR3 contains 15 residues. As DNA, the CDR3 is TGTGCCAGCAGCTTATGGGCAGGGGGCATGTATGAGCAGTTCTTC. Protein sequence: CASSLWAGGMYEQFF.

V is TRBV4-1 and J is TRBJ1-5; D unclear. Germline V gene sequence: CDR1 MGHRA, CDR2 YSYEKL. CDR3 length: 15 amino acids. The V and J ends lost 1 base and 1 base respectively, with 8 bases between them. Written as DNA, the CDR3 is TGCGCCAGCAGCCAAGTGGGGATAAGCAATCAGCCCCAGCATTTT. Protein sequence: CASSQVGISNQPQHF.

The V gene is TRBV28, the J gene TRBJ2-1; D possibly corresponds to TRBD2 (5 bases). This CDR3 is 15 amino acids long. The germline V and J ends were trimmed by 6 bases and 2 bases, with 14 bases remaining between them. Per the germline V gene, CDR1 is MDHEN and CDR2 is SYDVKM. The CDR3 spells CASSLSGNPYNEQFF. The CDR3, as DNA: TGTGCCAGCAGCCTCTCCGGGAATCCCTACAATGAGCAGTTCTTC.

CDR3 coding DNA: TGTGCCAGCAGGAGCGGGACTGACCAAGAGACCCAGTACTTC. Residues: CASRSGTDQETQYF. The V call is TRBV28, the J call TRBJ2-5, with 7 bases aligning to TRBD2. CDR1 and CDR2 (germline): MDHEN, SYDVKM. The V and J ends lost 6 bases and 0 bases, in that order; junction bases with no gene match: 4. The CDR3 has 14 amino acids.